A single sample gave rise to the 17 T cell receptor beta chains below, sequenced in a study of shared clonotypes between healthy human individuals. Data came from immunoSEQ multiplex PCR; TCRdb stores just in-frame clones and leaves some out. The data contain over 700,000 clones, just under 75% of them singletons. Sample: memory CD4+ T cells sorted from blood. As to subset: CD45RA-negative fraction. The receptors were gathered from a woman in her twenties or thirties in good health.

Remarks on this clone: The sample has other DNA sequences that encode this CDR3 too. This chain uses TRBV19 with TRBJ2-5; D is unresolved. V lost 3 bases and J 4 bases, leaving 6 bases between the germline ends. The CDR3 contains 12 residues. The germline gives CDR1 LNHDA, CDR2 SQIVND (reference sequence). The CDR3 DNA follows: TGTGCCAGTAGTATTTTGGGAGAGACCCAGTACTTC. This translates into CASSILGETQYF.

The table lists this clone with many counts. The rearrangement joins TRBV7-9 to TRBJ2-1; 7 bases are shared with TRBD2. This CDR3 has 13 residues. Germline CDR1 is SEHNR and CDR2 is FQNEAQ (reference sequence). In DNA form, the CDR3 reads TGTGCGGGGGGACGGGAGGTCGACAATGAGCAGTTCTTC. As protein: CAGGREVDNEQFF. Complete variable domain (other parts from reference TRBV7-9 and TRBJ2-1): DTGVSQNPRHKITKRGQNVTFRCDPISEHNRLYWYRQTLGQGPEFLTYFQNEAQLEKSRLLSDRFSAERPKGSFSTLEIQRTEQGDSAMYLCAGGREVDNEQFFGPGTRLTVL.

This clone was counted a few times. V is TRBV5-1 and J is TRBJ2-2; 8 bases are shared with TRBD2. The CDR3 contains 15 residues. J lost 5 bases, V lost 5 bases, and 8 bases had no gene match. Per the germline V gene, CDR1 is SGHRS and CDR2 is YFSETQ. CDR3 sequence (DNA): TGCGCCAGCAGAGAAGCGGGAGCAGAGACCGGGGAGCTGTTTTTT. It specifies CASREAGAETGELFF.

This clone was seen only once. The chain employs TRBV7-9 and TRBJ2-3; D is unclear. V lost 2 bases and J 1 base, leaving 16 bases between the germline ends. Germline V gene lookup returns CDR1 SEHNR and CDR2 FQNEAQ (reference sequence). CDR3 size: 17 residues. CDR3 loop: CASSLSLRSDGTDTQYF. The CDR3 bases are TGTGCCAGCAGCTTAAGTTTACGGAGCGACGGCACAGATACGCAGTATTTT.

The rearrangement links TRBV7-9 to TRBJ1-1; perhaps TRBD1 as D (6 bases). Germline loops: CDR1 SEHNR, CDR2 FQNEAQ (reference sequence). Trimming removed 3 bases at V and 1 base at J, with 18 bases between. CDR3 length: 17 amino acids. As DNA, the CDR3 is TGTGCCAGCAGCTTTTGGGGCAGGGGCAGGGCGAACACTGAAGCTTTCTTT. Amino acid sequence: CASSFWGRGRANTEAFF.

The CDR3 protein is CASSDRGRGRRETQYF. As DNA, the CDR3 is TGTGCCAGCAGTGACCGCGGCAGGGGGCGCAGAGAGACCCAGTACTTC. This chain uses TRBV27 with TRBJ2-5; 8 nucleotides agree with TRBD1. Germline V gene sequence: CDR1 MNHEY, CDR2 SMNVEV (reference sequence). CDR3 size: 16 residues. V dropped 5 bases and J dropped 4; count of bases not matched to a gene: 12.

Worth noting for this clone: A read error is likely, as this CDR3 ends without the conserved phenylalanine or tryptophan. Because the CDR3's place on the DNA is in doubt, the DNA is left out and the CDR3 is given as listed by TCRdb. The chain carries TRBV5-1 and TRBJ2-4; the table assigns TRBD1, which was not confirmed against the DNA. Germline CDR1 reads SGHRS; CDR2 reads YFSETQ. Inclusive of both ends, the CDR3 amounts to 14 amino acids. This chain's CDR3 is CASSIPPQGAEDRL.

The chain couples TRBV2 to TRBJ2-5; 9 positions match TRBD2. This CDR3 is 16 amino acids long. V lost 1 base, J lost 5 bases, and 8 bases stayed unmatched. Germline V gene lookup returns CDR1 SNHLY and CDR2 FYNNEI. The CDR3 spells CASSEGGSGSRETQYF. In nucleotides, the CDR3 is TGTGCCAGCAGTGAAGGTGGTAGCGGGAGTCGTGAGACCCAGTACTTC. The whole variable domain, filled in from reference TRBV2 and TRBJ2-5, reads EPEVTQTPSHQVTQMGQEVILRCVPISNHLYFYWYRQILGQKVEFLVSFYNNEISEKSEIFDDQFSVERPDGSNFTLKIRSTKLEDSAMYFCASSEGGSGSRETQYFGPGTRLLVL.

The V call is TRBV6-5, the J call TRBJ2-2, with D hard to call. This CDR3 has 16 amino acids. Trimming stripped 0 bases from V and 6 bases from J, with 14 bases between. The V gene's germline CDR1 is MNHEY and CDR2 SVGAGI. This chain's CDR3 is CASSYSLTGFAGELFF. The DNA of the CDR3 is TGTGCCAGCAGTTACTCCCTAACCGGGTTTGCCGGGGAGCTGTTTTTT.

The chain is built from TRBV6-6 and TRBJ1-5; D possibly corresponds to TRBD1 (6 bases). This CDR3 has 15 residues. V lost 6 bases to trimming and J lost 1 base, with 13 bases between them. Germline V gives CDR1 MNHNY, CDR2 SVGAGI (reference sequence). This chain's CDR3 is CASRGGGASNQPQHF. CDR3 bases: TGTGCCAGCAGGGGCGGGGGCGCAAGCAATCAGCCCCAGCATTTT.

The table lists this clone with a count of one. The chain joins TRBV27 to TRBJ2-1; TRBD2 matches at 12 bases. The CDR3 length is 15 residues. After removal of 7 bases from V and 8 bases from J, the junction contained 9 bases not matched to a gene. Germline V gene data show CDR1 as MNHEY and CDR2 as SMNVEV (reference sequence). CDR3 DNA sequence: TGTGCCAGCAAAAGCTGGACTAGCGGGGATGATGAGCAGTTCTTC. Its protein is CASKSWTSGDDEQFF.

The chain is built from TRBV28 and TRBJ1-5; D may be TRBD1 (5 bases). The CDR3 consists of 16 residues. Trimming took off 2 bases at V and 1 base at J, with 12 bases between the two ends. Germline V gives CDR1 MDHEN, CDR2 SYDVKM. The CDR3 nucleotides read TGTGCCAGCAGTTTACTTGGGACTCTAAGCAATCAGCCCCAGCATTTT. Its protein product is CASSLLGTLSNQPQHF.

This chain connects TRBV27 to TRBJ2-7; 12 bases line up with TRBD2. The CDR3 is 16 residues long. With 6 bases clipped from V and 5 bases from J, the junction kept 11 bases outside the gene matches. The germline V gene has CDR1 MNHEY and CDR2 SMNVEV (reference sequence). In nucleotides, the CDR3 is TGTGCCAGCAGATCACGCGGGACTAGCGGGTCCCACGAGCAGTACTTC. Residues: CASRSRGTSGSHEQYF.

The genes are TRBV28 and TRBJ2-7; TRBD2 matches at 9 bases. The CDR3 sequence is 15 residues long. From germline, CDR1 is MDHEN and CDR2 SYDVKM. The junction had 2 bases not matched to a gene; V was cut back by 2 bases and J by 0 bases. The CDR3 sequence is CASSLGAGGSYEQYF. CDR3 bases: TGTGCCAGCAGTTTAGGAGCGGGAGGCTCCTACGAGCAGTACTTC.

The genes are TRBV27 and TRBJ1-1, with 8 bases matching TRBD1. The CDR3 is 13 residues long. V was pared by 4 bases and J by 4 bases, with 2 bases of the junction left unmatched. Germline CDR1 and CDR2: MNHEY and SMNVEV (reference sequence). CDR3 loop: CASSYDRGTEAFF. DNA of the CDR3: TGTGCCAGCAGTTACGACAGGGGCACTGAAGCTTTCTTT.

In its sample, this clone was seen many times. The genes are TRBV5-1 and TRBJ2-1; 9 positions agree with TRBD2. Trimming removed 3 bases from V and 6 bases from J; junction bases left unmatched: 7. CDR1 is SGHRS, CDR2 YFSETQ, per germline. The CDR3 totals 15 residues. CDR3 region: CASSSLSGSLNEQFF. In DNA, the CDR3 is TGCGCCAGCAGCTCCCTTAGCGGGAGTCTCAATGAGCAGTTCTTC. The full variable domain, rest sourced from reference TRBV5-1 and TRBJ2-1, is KAGVTQTPRYLIKTRGQQVTLSCSPISGHRSVSWYQQTPGQGLQFLFEYFSETQRNKGNFPGRFSGRQFSNSRSEMNVSTLELGDSALYLCASSSLSGSLNEQFFGPGTRLTVL.

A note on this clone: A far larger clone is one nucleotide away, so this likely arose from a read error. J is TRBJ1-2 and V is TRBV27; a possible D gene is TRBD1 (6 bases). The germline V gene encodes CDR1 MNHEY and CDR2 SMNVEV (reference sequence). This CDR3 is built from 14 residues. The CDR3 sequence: CANSPGTPNYGYTF. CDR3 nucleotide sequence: TGTGCCAACAGTCCCGGGACACCGAACTATGGCTACACCTTC.